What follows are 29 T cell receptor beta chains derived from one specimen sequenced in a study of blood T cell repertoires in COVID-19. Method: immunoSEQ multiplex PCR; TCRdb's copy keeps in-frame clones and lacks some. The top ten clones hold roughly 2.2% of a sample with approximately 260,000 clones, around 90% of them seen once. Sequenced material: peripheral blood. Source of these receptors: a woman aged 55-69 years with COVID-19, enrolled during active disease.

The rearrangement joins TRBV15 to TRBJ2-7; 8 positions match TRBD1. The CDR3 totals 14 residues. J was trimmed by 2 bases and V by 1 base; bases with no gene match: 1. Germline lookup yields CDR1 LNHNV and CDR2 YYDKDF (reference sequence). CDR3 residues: CATSRAGQAYEQYF. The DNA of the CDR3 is TGTGCCACCAGCAGAGCGGGACAGGCCTACGAGCAGTACTTC.

This CDR3 reads CAISPVDRNTEAFF. In DNA form, the CDR3 reads TGTGCCATCAGTCCCGTCGACAGAAACACTGAAGCTTTCTTT. The chain employs TRBV10-3 and TRBJ1-1, with a possible D match to TRBD1 (5 bases). The CDR3 is 14 amino acids. The V end lost 5 bases, the J end lost 2 bases, and 12 bases lay between the germline ends. CDR1 is ENHRY, CDR2 SYGVKD, per germline.

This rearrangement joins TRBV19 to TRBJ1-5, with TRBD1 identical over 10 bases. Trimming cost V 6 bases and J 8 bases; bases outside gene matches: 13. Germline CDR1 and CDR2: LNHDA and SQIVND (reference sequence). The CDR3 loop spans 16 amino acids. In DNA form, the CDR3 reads TGTGCCAGTAGCATCTATAAGACAGGGGGCGTGGAGCCCCAGCATTTT. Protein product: CASSIYKTGGVEPQHF.

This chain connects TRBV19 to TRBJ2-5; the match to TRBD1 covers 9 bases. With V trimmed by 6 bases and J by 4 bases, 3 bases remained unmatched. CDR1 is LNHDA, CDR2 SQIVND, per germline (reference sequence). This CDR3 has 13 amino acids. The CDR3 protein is CASRVTGGETQYF. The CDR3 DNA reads TGTGCCAGTAGAGTGACAGGGGGAGAGACCCAGTACTTC.

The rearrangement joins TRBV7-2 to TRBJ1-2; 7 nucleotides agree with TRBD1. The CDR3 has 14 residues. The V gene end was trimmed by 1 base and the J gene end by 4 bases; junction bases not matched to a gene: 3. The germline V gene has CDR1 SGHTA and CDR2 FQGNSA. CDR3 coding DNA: TGTGCCAGCAGCTTAGGACAGGGCTCCTATGGCTACACCTTC. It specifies CASSLGQGSYGYTF.

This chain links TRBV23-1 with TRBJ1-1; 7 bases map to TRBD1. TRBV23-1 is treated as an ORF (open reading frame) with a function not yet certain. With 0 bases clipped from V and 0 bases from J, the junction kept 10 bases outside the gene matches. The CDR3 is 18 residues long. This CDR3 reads CASSQSAGGVTLNTEAFF. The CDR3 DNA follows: TGCGCCAGCAGTCAATCGGCAGGGGGAGTCACCTTGAACACTGAAGCTTTCTTT.

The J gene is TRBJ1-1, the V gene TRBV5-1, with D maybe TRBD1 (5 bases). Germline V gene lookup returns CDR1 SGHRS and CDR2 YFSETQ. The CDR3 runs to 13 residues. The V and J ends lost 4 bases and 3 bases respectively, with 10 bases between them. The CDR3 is CASSRDSDTEAFF. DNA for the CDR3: TGCGCCAGCAGCCGGGACTCCGACACTGAAGCTTTCTTT.

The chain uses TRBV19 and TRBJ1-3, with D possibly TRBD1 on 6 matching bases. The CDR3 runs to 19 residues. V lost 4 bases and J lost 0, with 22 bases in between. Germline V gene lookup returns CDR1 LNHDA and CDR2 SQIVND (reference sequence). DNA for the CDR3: TGTGCCAGTAGTACCCCCACAGACAGGAGCCTTATCTCTGGAAACACCATATATTTT. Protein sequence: CASSTPTDRSLISGNTIYF.

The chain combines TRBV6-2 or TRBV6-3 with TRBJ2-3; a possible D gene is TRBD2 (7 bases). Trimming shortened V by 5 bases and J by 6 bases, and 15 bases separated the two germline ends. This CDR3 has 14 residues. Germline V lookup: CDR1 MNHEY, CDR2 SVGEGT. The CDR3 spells CASSPPGEGDTQYF. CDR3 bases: TGTGCCAGCAGTCCCCCAGGGGAGGGGGATACGCAGTATTTT.

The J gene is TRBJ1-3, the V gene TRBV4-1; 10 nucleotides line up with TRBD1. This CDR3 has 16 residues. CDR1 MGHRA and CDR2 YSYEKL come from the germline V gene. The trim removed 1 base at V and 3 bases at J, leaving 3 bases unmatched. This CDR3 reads CASSQVGTGVGNTIYF. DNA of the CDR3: TGCGCCAGCAGCCAAGTCGGGACAGGGGTTGGAAACACCATATATTTT.

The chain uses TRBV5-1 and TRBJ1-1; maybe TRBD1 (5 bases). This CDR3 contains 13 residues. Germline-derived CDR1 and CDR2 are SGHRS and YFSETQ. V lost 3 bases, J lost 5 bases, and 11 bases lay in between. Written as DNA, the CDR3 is TGCGCCAGCAGCTCAGGGATGAGGACTGAAGCTTTCTTT. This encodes CASSSGMRTEAFF.

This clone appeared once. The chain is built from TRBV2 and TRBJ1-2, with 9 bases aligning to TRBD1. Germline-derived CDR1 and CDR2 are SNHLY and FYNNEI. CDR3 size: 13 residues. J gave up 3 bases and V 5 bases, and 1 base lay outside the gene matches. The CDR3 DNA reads TGTGCCAGCAGTCGGGACAGGGACTATGGCTACACCTTC. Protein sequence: CASSRDRDYGYTF.

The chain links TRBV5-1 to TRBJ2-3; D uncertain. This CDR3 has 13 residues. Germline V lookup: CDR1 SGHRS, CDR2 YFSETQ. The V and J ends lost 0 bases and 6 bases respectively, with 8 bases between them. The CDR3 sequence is CASSLGSRDTQYF. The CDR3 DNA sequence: TGCGCCAGCAGCTTGGGGTCGCGGGATACGCAGTATTTT. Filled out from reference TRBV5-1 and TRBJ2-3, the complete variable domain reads KAGVTQTPRYLIKTRGQQVTLSCSPISGHRSVSWYQQTPGQGLQFLFEYFSETQRNKGNFPGRFSGRQFSNSRSEMNVSTLELGDSALYLCASSLGSRDTQYFGPGTRLTVL.

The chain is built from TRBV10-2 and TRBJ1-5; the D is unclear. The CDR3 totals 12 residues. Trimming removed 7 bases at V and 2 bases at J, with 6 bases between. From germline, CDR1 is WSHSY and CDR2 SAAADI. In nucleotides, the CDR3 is TGCGCCAGCACCTCAGGCAATCAGCCCCAGCATTTT. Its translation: CASTSGNQPQHF.

The CDR3: CASSERGSTEAFF. CDR3 in DNA: TGTGCCAGCAGTGAAAGGGGTTCTACTGAAGCTTTCTTT. The chain carries TRBV6-1 and TRBJ1-1; perhaps TRBD1 as D (5 bases). CDR3 size: 13 residues. CDR1 is MNHNS, CDR2 SASEGT, per germline. V was pared by 2 bases and J by 5 bases, with 9 bases between.

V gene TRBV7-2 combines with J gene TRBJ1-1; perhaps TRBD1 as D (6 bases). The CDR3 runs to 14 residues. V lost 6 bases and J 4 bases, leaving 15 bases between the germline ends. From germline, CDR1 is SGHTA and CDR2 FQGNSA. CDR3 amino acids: CASRPTGMSTEAFF. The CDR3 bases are TGTGCCAGCAGGCCTACAGGGATGAGCACTGAAGCTTTCTTT. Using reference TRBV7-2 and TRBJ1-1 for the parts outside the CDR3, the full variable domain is GAGVSQSPSNKVTEKGKDVELRCDPISGHTALYWYRQSLGQGLEFLIYFQGNSAPDKSGLPSDRFSAERTGGSVSTLTIQRTQQEDSAVYLCASRPTGMSTEAFFGQGTRLTVV.

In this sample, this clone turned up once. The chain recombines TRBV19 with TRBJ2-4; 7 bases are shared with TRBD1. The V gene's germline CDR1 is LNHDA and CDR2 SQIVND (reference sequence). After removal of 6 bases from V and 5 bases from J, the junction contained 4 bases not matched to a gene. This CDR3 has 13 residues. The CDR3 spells CASRGQPENIQYF. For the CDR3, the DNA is TGTGCCAGTAGGGGACAGCCCGAAAACATTCAGTACTTC. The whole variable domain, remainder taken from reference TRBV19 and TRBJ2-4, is DGGITQSPKYLFRKEGQNVTLSCEQNLNHDAMYWYRQDPGQGLRLIYYSQIVNDFQKGDIAEGYSVSREKKESFPLTVTSAQKNPTAFYLCASRGQPENIQYFGAGTRLSVL.

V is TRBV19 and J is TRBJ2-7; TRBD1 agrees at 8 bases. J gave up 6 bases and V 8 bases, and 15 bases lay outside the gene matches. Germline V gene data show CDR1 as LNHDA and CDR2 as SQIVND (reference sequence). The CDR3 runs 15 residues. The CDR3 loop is CASSRPGTGRSEQYF. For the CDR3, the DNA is TGTGCCAGTTCCCGACCCGGGACAGGCCGAAGCGAGCAGTACTTC.

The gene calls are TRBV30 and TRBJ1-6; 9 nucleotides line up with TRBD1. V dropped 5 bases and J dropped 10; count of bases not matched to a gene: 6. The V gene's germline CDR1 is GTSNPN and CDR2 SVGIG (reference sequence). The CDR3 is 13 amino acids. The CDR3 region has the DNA TGTGCCTGGGGGACAGGGCAACCCTCACCCCTCCACTTT. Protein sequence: CAWGTGQPSPLHF.

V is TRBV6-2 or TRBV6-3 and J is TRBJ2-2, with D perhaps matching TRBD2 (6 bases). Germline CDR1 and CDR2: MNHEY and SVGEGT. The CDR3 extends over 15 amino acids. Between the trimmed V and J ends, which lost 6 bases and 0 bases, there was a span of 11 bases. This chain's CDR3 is CASSPGGTNTGELFF. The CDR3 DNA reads TGTGCCAGCAGCCCCGGGGGTACGAACACCGGGGAGCTGTTTTTT.

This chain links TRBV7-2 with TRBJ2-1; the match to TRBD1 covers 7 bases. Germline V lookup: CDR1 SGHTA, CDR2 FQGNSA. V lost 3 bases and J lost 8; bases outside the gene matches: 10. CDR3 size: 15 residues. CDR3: CASSLTGSPRDEQFF. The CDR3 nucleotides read TGTGCCAGCAGCTTGACAGGGAGCCCTAGAGATGAGCAGTTCTTC.

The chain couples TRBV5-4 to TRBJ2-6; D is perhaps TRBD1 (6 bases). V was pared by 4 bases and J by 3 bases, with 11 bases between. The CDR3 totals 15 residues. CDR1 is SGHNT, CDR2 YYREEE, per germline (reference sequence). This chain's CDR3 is CASSGPGVGANVLTF. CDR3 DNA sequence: TGTGCCAGCAGCGGGCCAGGGGTTGGGGCCAACGTCCTGACTTTC.

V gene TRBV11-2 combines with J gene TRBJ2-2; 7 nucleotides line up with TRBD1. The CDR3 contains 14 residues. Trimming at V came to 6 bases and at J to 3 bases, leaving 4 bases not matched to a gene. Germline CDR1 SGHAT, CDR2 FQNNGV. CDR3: CASSTGVDTGELFF. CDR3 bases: TGTGCCAGCAGTACAGGGGTCGACACCGGGGAGCTGTTTTTT. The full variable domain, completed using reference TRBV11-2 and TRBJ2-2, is EAGVAQSPRYKIIEKRQSVAFWCNPISGHATLYWYQQILGQGPKLLIQFQNNGVVDDSQLPKDRFSAERLKGVDSTLKIQPAKLEDSAVYLCASSTGVDTGELFFGEGSRLTVL.

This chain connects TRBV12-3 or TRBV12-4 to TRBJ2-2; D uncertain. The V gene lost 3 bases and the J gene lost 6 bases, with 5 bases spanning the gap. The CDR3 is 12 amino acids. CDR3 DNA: TGTGCCAGCAGTTTTCCTCCCGGGGAGCTGTTTTTT. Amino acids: CASSFPPGELFF.

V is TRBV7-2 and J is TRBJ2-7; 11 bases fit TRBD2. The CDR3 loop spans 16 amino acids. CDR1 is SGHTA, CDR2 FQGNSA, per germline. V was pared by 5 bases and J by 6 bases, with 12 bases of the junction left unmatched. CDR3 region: CASSPFSGGASGEQYF. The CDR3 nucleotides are TGTGCCAGCAGCCCTTTTAGCGGGGGGGCCTCGGGCGAGCAGTACTTC.

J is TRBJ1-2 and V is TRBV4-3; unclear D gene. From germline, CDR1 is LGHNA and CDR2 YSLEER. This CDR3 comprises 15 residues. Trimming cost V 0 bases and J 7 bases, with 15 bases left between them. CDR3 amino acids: CASSQDPRGGVGYTF. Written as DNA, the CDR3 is TGCGCCAGCAGCCAAGACCCCCGTGGAGGTGTTGGCTACACCTTC.

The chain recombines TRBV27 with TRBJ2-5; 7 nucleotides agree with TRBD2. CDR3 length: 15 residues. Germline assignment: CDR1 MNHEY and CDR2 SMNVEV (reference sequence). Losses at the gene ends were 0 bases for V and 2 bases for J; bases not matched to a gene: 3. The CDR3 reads CASSLSRGWQETQYF. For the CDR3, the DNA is TGTGCCAGCAGTTTATCGCGGGGGTGGCAAGAGACCCAGTACTTC.

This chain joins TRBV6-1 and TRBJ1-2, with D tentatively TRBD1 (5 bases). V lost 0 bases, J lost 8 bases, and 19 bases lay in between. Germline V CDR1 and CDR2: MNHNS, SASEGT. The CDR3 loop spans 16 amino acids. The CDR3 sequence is CASSEAGGTAPEGYTF. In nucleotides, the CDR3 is TGTGCCAGCAGTGAAGCGGGGGGTACCGCCCCTGAGGGCTACACCTTC.

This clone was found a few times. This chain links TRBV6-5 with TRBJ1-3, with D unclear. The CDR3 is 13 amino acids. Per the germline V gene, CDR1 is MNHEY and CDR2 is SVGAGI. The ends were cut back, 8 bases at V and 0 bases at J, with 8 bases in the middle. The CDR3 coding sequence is TGTGCCAGCGTGCTAAGCTCTGGAAACACCATATATTTT. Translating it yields CASVLSSGNTIYF.